This T cell receptor beta chain is from a study of T cells in localized non-small cell lung cancer. Sequencing was performed with immunoSEQ multiplex PCR; in TCRdb, only in-frame clones are kept and a portion is missing. The sample holds roughly 36,000 clones, about 89% seen once. Points from the study as a whole: As only one tumor region underwent sequencing, heterogeneity remains possible. A median of about 60 of the top 100 tumor clones appeared in adjacent lung, which was paired and uninvolved.

Worth noting for this clone: The target antigen is unknown.

Germline V CDR1 and CDR2: MGHDK, SYGVNS. The length of the CDR3 is 13 residues. Deletions cut 3 bases from V and 4 bases from J, with 9 bases between. The chain has TRBV25-1 and TRBJ1-1; D call uncertain. This sequence was found in a man between 40 and 70 years old with stage II lung adenocarcinoma. Sample: PBMCs, taken before any cancer treatment. In DNA, the CDR3 is TGTGCCAGCAGTGACCAGCGGGGCACTGAAGCTTTCTTT. This sequence encodes CASSDQRGTEAFF.